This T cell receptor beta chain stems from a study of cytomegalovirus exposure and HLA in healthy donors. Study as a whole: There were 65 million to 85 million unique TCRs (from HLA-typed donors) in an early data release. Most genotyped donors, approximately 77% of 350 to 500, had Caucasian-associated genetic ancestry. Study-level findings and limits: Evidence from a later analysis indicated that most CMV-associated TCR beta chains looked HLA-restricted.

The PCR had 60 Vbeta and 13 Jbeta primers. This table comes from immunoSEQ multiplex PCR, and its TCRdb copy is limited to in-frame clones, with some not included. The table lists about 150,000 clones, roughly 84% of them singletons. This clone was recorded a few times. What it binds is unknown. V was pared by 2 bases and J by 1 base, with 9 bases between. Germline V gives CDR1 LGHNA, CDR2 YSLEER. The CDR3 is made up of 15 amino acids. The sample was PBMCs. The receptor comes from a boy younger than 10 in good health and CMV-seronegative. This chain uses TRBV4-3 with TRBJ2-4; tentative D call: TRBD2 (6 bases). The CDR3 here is CASSQIRGAKNIQYF. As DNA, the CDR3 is TGCGCCAGCAGCCAAATCCGGGGGGCCAAAAACATTCAGTACTTC.